This TCR beta chain is from a study of tumor-infiltrating lymphocytes in primary liver carcinoma. Study-wide results and limits: Tumor-adjacent and tumor-blood pairs overlapped less than tumor region pairs did.

TCR beta cDNA was prepared out of roughly 500 ng total RNA by means of a constant-region primer. Library construction for TCR beta comprised three nested multiplex PCR rounds performed with slightly modified ARM-PCR. PCR rounds one and two used TRBV1-TRBV30 forward primers with a C-beta reverse primer for 10 cycles each. TCRdb ran MiXCR on the multiplex PCR reads and lists one entry per CDR3 protein. The sample lists 150,000 to 200,000 distinct CDR3 sequences; around four fifths were seen once. Germline V gene lookup returns CDR1 MNHNS and CDR2 SASEGT. Trimming removed 0 bases at V and 12 bases at J, with 12 bases between. The CDR3 spans 13 residues. Co-extracted RNA and DNA came from roughly 20-30 mg of unsorted bulk tissue. These patients lived with chronic HBV infection and had never been treated. Five separate regions per tumor were sampled. Comments on this clonotype: Its antigen is unidentified.

The TCR originated in a man aged 35-49 years with primary liver carcinoma and hepatitis B virus infection. Source material: tumor tissue from primary liver carcinoma. The gene calls are TRBV6-1 and TRBJ1-5, with D uncertain. The CDR3 here is CASSEAFLSNQHF. The CDR3, as DNA: TGTGCCAGCAGTGAAGCGTTTCTAAGCAACCAGCATTTT.